This TCR beta chain came from a study of shared clonotypes between healthy human individuals. As for the study in general: A donor's plate count was three for CD4 naive and three for CD4 memory; CD8 naive had two and CD8 memory one. Study results and caveats: Blood alone was sampled, and tissue repertoires likely differ. Several donors held approximately 5% of naive CD4 clonotypes in common.

Libraries were prepared by immunoSEQ multiplex PCR; TCRdb keeps only in-frame clonotypes and omits some of them. This table has approximately 2,000,000 clones, around 90% appearing once. With regard to this clone: Antigen: not known.

All donors were healthy HIV-negative adults lacking recent acute infections or vaccinations. V trimming: 2 bases; J trimming: 7 bases; junction bases outside the gene matches: 5. This CDR3 has 14 amino acids. The germline V gene encodes CDR1 SEHNR and CDR2 FQNEAQ (reference sequence). The source of this sequence is a man in his late teens or twenties in good health. Some clones in this sample may be carry-over from other donors' samples. Sequencing was carried out using naive CD4+ T cells from PBMCs. Subset here: CD45RA+ positively selected. This chain uses TRBV7-9 with TRBJ2-7, with 10 bases that match TRBD2. CDR3 nucleotide sequence: TGTGCCAGCAGCTTACTAGCGGGAGATAATGAGCAGTACTTC. Protein sequence: CASSLLAGDNEQYF.